This T cell receptor beta chain emerged from a study of radiation and T cells in renal cell carcinoma. Notes on the study in general: Sampling covered only roughly 1 g of each tumor.

The treatment denotes: treatment-naive control, cytoreductive nephrectomy. Control samples are tumors resected by cytoreductive nephrectomy without prior radiation. A note on this clone: The antigen is undetermined.

Clones were read by immunoSEQ multiplex PCR, and TCRdb kept only the in-frame ones, dropping some. The data contain 20,000 or so clones, nearly 55% of them seen just once; the ten biggest clones take up less than 25%. Germline V CDR1 and CDR2: SGHTA, FQGNSA. Trimming removed 1 base at V and 2 bases at J, with 9 bases between. The CDR3 totals 15 residues. The J gene is TRBJ2-1, the V gene TRBV7-2; D is possibly TRBD1 (5 bases). This receptor was identified in a human donor with renal cell carcinoma. The sequences come from tumor tissue, collected from a patient whose treatment was nephrectomy without radiotherapy. DNA of the CDR3: TGTGCCAGCAGCTTAGAAGGGGCAGCCTACAATGAGCAGTTCTTC. Amino acids: CASSLEGAAYNEQFF.